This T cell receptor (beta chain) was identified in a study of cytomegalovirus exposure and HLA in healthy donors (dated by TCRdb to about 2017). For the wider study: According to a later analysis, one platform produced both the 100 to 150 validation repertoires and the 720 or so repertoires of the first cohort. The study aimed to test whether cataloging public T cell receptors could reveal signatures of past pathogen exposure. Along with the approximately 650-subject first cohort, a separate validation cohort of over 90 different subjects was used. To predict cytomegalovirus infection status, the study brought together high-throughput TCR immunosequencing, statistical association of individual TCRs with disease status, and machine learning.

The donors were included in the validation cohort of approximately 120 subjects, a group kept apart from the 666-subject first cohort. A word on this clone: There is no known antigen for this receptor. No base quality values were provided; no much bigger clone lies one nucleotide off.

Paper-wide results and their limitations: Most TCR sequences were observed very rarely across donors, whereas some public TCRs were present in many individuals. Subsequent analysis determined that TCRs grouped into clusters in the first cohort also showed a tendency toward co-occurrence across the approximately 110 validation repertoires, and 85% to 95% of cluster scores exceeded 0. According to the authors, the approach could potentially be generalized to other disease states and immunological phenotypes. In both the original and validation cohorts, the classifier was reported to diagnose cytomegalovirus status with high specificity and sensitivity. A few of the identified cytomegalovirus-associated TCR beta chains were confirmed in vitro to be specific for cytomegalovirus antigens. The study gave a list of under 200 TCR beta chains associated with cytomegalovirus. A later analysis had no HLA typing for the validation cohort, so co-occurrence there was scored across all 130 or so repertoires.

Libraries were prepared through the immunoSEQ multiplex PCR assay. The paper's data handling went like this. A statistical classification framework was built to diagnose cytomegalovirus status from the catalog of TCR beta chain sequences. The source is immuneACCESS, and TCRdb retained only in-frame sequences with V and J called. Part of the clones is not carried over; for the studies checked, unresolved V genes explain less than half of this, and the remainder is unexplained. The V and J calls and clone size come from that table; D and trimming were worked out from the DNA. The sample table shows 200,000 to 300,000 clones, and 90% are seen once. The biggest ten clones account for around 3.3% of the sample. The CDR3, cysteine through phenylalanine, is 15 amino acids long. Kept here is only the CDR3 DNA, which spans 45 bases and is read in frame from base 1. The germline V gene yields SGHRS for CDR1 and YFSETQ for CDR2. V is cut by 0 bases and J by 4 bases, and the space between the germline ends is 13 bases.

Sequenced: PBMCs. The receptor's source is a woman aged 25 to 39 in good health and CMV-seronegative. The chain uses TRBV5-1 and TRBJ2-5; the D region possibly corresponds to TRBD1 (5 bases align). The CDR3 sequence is CASSLVKGMGETQYF. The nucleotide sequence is TGCGCCAGCAGCTTGGTCAAGGGGATGGGAGAGACCCAGTACTTC.